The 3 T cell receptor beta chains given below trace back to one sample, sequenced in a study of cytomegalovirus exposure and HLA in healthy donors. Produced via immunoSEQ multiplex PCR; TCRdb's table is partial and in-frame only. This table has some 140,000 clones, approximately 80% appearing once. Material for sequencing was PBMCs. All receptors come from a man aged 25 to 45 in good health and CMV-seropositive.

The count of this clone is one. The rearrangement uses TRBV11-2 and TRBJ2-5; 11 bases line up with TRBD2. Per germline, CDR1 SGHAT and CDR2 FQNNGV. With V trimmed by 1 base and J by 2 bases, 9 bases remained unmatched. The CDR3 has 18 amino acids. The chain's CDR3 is CASSLAGGGLAGQETQYF. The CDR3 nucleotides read TGTGCCAGCAGCTTAGCGGGGGGTGGACTAGCGGGTCAAGAGACCCAGTACTTC.

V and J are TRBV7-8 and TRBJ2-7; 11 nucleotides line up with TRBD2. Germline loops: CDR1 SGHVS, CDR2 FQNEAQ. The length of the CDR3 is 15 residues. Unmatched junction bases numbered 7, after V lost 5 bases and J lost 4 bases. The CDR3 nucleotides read TGTGCCAGCAGCCTACTAGCGGGAGACACATACGAGCAGTACTTC. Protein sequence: CASSLLAGDTYEQYF.

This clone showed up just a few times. In DNA, the CDR3 is TGTGCCAGCAGCAGGGACAGGGATCCCCTCCACTTT. It specifies CASSRDRDPLHF. V and J are TRBV6-5 and TRBJ1-6; 9 positions match TRBD1. Germline loops: CDR1 MNHEY, CDR2 SVGAGI. This CDR3 contains 12 residues. After removal of 6 bases from V and 13 bases from J, the junction contained 4 bases not matched to a gene.